A selection of T cell receptor beta chains follows, all from one sample in a study of graft-versus-host responses after intestinal transplantation. Only in-frame clones appear in the TCRdb table, and some are missing; sequencing was by immunoSEQ multiplex PCR. This sample has around 28,000 clones, with roughly 80% found just once. The sample here was PBMCs, taken about 28 days after intestinal transplant. All receptors derive from a human patient who received an intestinal transplant, so some T cells may come from the graft donor. CDR3s leave out the opening cysteine and the closing phenylalanine or tryptophan. The order of the fields is V gene, J gene, CDR3 protein.

v_gene: TRBV11-2
j_gene: TRBJ2-7
CDR3aa: ASSPLGRMGAYEQY

v_gene: TRBV10-3
j_gene: TRBJ2-7
CDR3aa: ATTQGGGKTYEQY

v_gene: TRBV6-1
j_gene: TRBJ1-2
CDR3aa: ASSSGYGYT

v_gene: TRBV4-2
j_gene: TRBJ2-3
CDR3aa: ASSQDLAGADTQY

v_gene: TRBV6-5
j_gene: TRBJ1-4
CDR3aa: ASSPVLQGIKKLF

v_gene: TRBV7-6
j_gene: TRBJ2-7
CDR3aa: ASSLVGGSYEQY

v_gene: TRBV4-1
j_gene: TRBJ2-1
CDR3aa: ASSQVILAGGPGNEQF

v_gene: TRBV11-1
j_gene: TRBJ2-1
CDR3aa: ASSLGTGVIEQF

v_gene: TRBV5-4
j_gene: TRBJ2-1
CDR3aa: ASRASGGNEQF

v_gene: TRBV5-5
j_gene: TRBJ2-1
CDR3aa: ASSSRVGIEGLYEQF

v_gene: TRBV5-4
j_gene: TRBJ2-7
CDR3aa: ASSLGLSSSYEQY

v_gene: TRBV2
j_gene: TRBJ2-1
CDR3aa: ASTPGGSTFNEQF

v_gene: TRBV19
j_gene: TRBJ2-1
CDR3aa: ASRSLGRNEQF

v_gene: TRBV5-1
j_gene: TRBJ1-1
CDR3aa: ASSLVETEAF

v_gene: TRBV29-1
j_gene: .
CDR3aa: SVPGQGAYEQY

v_gene: TRBV7-9
j_gene: TRBJ2-1
CDR3aa: ASSLRGSGLANNEQF

v_gene: TRBV19
j_gene: TRBJ2-3
CDR3aa: ASSQVSGDTQY

v_gene: TRBV11-2
j_gene: TRBJ2-7
CDR3aa: ASSFSPGVYEQY

v_gene: TRBV7-9
j_gene: TRBJ1-5
CDR3aa: ASSLGAGDNQPQH

v_gene: TRBV4-1
j_gene: TRBJ1-2
CDR3aa: ASSQKTGQEGFPYGYT

v_gene: TRBV5-1
j_gene: TRBJ2-3
CDR3aa: ASSSPLAGGPEDTQY

v_gene: TRBV7-9
j_gene: TRBJ2-3
CDR3aa: ASSLGPTDTQY

v_gene: TRBV5-1
j_gene: TRBJ2-7
CDR3aa: ASSLTTGSYEQY